Each of the 20 T cell receptor beta chains below was sequenced from the same sample in a study of vaccination and CD4 T cells after COVID-19 (dated by TCRdb to between 2022 and 2023). What this sample's treatment or condition label stands for: approximately 9-day PBMC culture with coronavirus spike peptide pools or control peptides (ViraFEST assay). The method was PCR. Sequencer: Illumina iSeq 100. DNA from cultured CD4+ T cells underwent TCR sequencing with the Oncomine TCR Beta short-read assay at the Johns Hopkins FTIC core. The raw public data were reprocessed by TCRdb itself: fastp quality trimming at Q25, MiXCR clonotype calling, in-frame beta chains only. Each entry merges the rows of one CDR3 protein and shows their most common DNA and genes. The sample table shows 15,000 or so distinct CDR3 sequences, and about 40% are seen once. Clones ranked in the top ten supply roughly 8.9% of the sample.

The antigens of these receptors remain unknown. The sequencing sample was made of CD4+ T cells from blood, cultured in vitro. The receptors originated from a human donor who had recovered from COVID-19.

The chain joins TRBV11-2 to TRBJ2-1; D is perhaps TRBD1 (5 bases). This CDR3 contains 13 residues. CDR1 SGHAT and CDR2 FQNNGV come from the germline V gene. Trimming removed 0 bases from V and 10 bases from J, with 10 bases in between. In DNA, the CDR3 is TGTGCCAGCAGCTTAGATCAGGGTGTCGAGCAGTTCTTC. Its translation is CASSLDQGVEQFF.

There are a few counts of this clonotype. CDR3 residues: CASSKRNRGSQPQHF. DNA of the CDR3: TGTGCCAGCAGCAAAAGGAACAGGGGCTCTCAGCCCCAGCATTTT. The chain combines TRBV21-1 with TRBJ1-5; whether TRBD1, the table's D call, matches the DNA was not checked. TRBV21-1 is a pseudogene segment. The CDR3 length is 15 residues.

The genes are TRBV21-1 and TRBJ2-5; no DNA check was done on the table's D call, TRBD1. TRBV21-1 constitutes a pseudogene. The CDR3 length is 12 residues. The CDR3 loop is CASSNREETQYF. The DNA of the CDR3 is TGTGCCAGCAGCAACAGGGAAGAGACCCAGTACTTC.

This rearrangement joins TRBV19 to TRBJ2-1; 12 bases fit TRBD2. V was pared by 1 base and J by 2 bases, with 9 bases of the junction left unmatched. The length of the CDR3 is 19 residues. Germline CDR1 and CDR2: LNHDA and SQIVND (reference sequence). The CDR3 DNA is TGTGCCAGTAGTATAGGCCCGACTAGCGGGAGAGGGGCCTACAATGAGCAGTTCTTC. Protein: CASSIGPTSGRGAYNEQFF. The full variable domain, in which reference TRBV19 and TRBJ2-1 provide the parts outside the CDR3, is DGGITQSPKYLFRKEGQNVTLSCEQNLNHDAMYWYRQDPGQGLRLIYYSQIVNDFQKGDIAEGYSVSREKKESFPLTVTSAQKNPTAFYLCASSIGPTSGRGAYNEQFFGPGTRLTVL.

This clonotype was detected once. J is TRBJ2-7 and V is TRBV6-1; 9 nucleotides agree with TRBD1. After removal of 2 bases from V and 2 bases from J, the junction contained 4 bases not matched to a gene. CDR3 length equals 15 residues. Germline CDR1 reads MNHNS; CDR2 reads SASEGT. CDR3 sequence: CASSEPGQGTYEQYF. CDR3 nucleotides: TGTGCCAGCAGTGAACCCGGACAGGGGACCTACGAGCAGTACTTC.

V is TRBV4-1 and J is TRBJ1-4; possible D gene TRBD1, 6 bases. The CDR3 consists of 14 residues. CDR1 and CDR2 from the germline V gene are MGHRA and YSYEKL. With 8 bases removed from V and 0 bases from J, the gap between germline ends came to 10 bases. The CDR3: CASSDRTTNEKLFF. The CDR3, as DNA: TGCGCCAGCTCCGACAGGACAACTAATGAAAAACTGTTTTTT.

The chain uses TRBV5-4 and TRBJ2-5, with TRBD1 as a possible D gene (5 bases). Germline-derived CDR1 and CDR2 are SGHNT and YYREEE (reference sequence). The germline V and J ends were trimmed by 1 base and 2 bases, with 9 bases remaining between them. The CDR3 has 14 amino acids. This chain's CDR3 is CASSLRSGQETQYF. CDR3 DNA sequence: TGTGCCAGCAGCTTGCGGTCAGGGCAAGAGACCCAGTACTTC. Filled out from reference TRBV5-4 and TRBJ2-5, the complete variable domain reads ETGVTQSPTHLIKTRGQQVTLRCSSQSGHNTVSWYQQALGQGPQFIFQYYREEENGRGNFPPRFSGLQFPNYSSELNVNALELDDSALYLCASSLRSGQETQYFGPGTRLLVL.

J is TRBJ2-7 and V is TRBV20-1, with D uncertain. Trimming took 0 bases from V and 0 from J, leaving 9 bases between them. The CDR3 runs 14 residues. From germline, CDR1 is DFQATT and CDR2 SNEGSKA (reference sequence). CDR3 protein: CSARDLTSSYEQYF. The CDR3 region has the DNA TGCAGTGCTAGAGATCTTACCAGCTCCTACGAGCAGTACTTC.

This clonotype was seen more than once but under ten times. The chain joins TRBV19 to TRBJ2-5, with a tentative D call TRBD1 (5 bases). V was clipped by 5 bases and J by 0 bases, with 7 bases between them. CDR1 is LNHDA, CDR2 SQIVND, per germline (reference sequence). This CDR3 region has 13 residues. CDR3 sequence: CASSLGDQETQYF. CDR3 nucleotides: TGTGCCAGTAGTCTAGGGGACCAAGAGACCCAGTACTTC.

This clonotype appeared a few times. The chain combines TRBV10-3 with TRBJ2-5, with 13 bases lining up with TRBD2. CDR3 length: 18 amino acids. The V segment lost 6 bases and the J segment 3 bases; nucleotides outside the gene matches: 13. Germline-derived CDR1 and CDR2 are ENHRY and SYGVKD. As DNA, the CDR3 is TGTGCCATCAGCGTCGGGACTATGGGGACTAGCGGGAAAGAGACCCAGTACTTC. It encodes CAISVGTMGTSGKETQYF.

The gene calls are TRBV20-1 and TRBJ2-7, with TRBD2 matching over 11 bases. The CDR3 length is 16 residues. Trimming took 6 bases from V and 3 from J; bases not matched to a gene: 13. CDR1 and CDR2 (germline): DFQATT, SNEGSKA (reference sequence). This CDR3 reads CSAHWPTTSGSYEQYF. The CDR3 DNA is TGCAGTGCCCATTGGCCTACTACTAGCGGGAGCTACGAGCAGTACTTC.

The count of this clonotype is one. This sequence joins TRBV10-1 and TRBJ2-1; 7 nucleotides align to TRBD2. Germline CDR1 WNHNN, CDR2 SYGVQD (reference sequence). V dropped 4 bases and J dropped 9; count of bases not matched to a gene: 9. The CDR3 extends over 14 amino acids. The CDR3 loop reads CASSVARLACEQFF. In nucleotides, the CDR3 is TGCGCCAGCAGTGTCGCCAGACTAGCTTGTGAGCAGTTCTTC.

The rearrangement links TRBV2 to TRBJ1-2; D gene uncertain. The germline CDR1 and CDR2 sequences are SNHLY and FYNNEI. The length of the CDR3 is 14 residues. Deletions cut 3 bases from V and 8 bases from J, with 16 bases between. This CDR3 reads CASSDRQLTRGYTF. CDR3 nucleotides: TGTGCCAGCAGTGACAGGCAGCTCACAAGGGGCTACACCTTC. Together with reference TRBV2 and TRBJ1-2, the CDR3 gives the full variable domain: EPEVTQTPSHQVTQMGQEVILRCVPISNHLYFYWYRQILGQKVEFLVSFYNNEISEKSEIFDDQFSVERPDGSNFTLKIRSTKLEDSAMYFCASSDRQLTRGYTFGSGTRLTVV.

Of note for this clonotype: No DNA is shown, since the ends of the CDR3 on it are uncertain; the CDR3 is the one TCRdb lists. This rearrangement joins TRBV7-5 to TRBJ1-4; the table calls TRBD1, which could not be checked here. TRBV7-5 is a pseudogene. The CDR3 has 17 amino acids, counting both end residues. CDR3 sequence: CISVPEAPPGYHEKLFF.

In its sample, this clonotype was seen a few times. V gene TRBV6-2 or TRBV6-3 combines with J gene TRBJ2-3; D is undetermined. Trimming cost V 5 bases and J 5 bases, with 11 bases left between them. This CDR3 is 13 amino acids long. Germline values: CDR1 MNHEY, CDR2 SVGEGT. DNA of the CDR3: TGTGCCAGCAGTGATCGTGTGGAAGATACGCAGTATTTT. It translates to CASSDRVEDTQYF.

This clonotype was found a few times. This sequence joins TRBV7-2 and TRBJ1-5; D gene ambiguous. The germline gives CDR1 SGHTA, CDR2 FQGNSA. This CDR3 region has 12 residues. Between the trimmed V and J ends, which lost 7 bases and 3 bases, there was a span of 7 bases. The CDR3 DNA reads TGTGCCAGCACAAAGGCCAATCAGCCCCAGCATTTT. This gives the protein CASTKANQPQHF.

This clonotype was recorded a few times. This rearrangement joins TRBV7-2 to TRBJ2-6; possibly TRBD2 for D (6 bases). Trimming cost V 1 base and J 2 bases, with 9 bases left between them. Germline CDR1 and CDR2: SGHTA and FQGNSA. The CDR3 runs to 16 residues. The CDR3 loop is CASSLGPGAGANVLTF. The CDR3 coding sequence is TGTGCCAGCAGCTTAGGTCCGGGGGCTGGGGCCAACGTCCTGACTTTC.

This clonotype was detected a few times. The rearrangement joins TRBV7-3 to TRBJ2-3, with D tentatively TRBD2 (5 bases). Trimming removed 2 bases at V and 4 bases at J, with 7 bases between. The CDR3 is 13 amino acids. Germline V lookup: CDR1 SGHTA, CDR2 FQGTGA. The CDR3 spells CASSLLSADTQYF. CDR3 in DNA: TGTGCCAGCAGCTTACTTAGCGCAGATACGCAGTATTTT. The variable domain in full, completed from reference TRBV7-3 and TRBJ2-3, reads GAGVSQTPSNKVTEKGKYVELRCDPISGHTALYWYRQSLGQGPEFLIYFQGTGAADDSGLPNDRFFAVRPEGSVSTLKIQRTERGDSAVYLCASSLLSADTQYFGPGTRLTVL.

The DNA for the CDR3 is TGTGCCAGTACGAGGGCCTATTCCATCCAAGAGACCCAGTACTTC. This encodes CASTRAYSIQETQYF. The chain links TRBV19 to TRBJ2-5; tentative D call: TRBD2 (5 bases). Trimming left V 7 bases short and J 1 base short, with 16 bases between. The CDR3 covers 15 residues. The V gene's germline CDR1 is LNHDA and CDR2 SQIVND (reference sequence). Complete variable domain (other parts from reference TRBV19 and TRBJ2-5): DGGITQSPKYLFRKEGQNVTLSCEQNLNHDAMYWYRQDPGQGLRLIYYSQIVNDFQKGDIAEGYSVSREKKESFPLTVTSAQKNPTAFYLCASTRAYSIQETQYFGPGTRLLVL.

The chain has TRBV4-3 and TRBJ2-2; D unclear. Germline-derived CDR1 and CDR2 are LGHNA and YSLEER. Trimming removed 0 bases from V and 7 bases from J, with 6 bases in between. This CDR3 has 13 amino acids. This CDR3 is CASSQDYGGELFF. Here the CDR3 DNA reads TGCGCCAGCAGCCAAGATTACGGCGGGGAGCTGTTTTTT.